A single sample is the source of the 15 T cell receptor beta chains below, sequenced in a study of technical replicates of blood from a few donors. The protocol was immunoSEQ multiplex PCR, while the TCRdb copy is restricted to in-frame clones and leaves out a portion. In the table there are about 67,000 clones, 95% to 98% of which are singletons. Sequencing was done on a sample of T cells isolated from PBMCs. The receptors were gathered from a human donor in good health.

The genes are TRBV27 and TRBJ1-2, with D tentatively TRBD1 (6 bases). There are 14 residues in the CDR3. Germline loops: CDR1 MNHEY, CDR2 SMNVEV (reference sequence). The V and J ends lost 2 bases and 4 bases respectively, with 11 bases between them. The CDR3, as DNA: TGTGCCAGCAGTTTAAACAGGGCCAGCTATGGCTACACCTTC. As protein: CASSLNRASYGYTF.

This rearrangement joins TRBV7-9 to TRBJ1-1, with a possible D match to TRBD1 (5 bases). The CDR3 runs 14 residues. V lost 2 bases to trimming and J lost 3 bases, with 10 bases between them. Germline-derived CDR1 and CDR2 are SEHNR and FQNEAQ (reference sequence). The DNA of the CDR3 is TGTGCCAGCAGCTTATCAGGGAGGTACACTGAAGCTTTCTTT. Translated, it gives CASSLSGRYTEAFF.

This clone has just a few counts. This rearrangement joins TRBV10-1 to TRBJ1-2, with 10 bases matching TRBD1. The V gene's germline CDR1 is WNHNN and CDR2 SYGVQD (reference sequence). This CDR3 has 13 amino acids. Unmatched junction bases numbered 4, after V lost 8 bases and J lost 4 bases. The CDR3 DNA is TGCGCCAGCGGGGACAGGGGATGCTATGGCTACACCTTC. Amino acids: CASGDRGCYGYTF.

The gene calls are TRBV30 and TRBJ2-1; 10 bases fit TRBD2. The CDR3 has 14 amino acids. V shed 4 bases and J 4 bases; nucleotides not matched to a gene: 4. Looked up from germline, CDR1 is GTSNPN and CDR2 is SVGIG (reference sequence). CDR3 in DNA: TGTGCCTGGACTGGACTAGCGGCTTACAATGAGCAGTTCTTC. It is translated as CAWTGLAAYNEQFF.

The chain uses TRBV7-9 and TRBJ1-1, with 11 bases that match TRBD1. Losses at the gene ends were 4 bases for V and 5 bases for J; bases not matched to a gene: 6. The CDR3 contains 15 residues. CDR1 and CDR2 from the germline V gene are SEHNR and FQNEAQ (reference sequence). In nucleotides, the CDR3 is TGTGCCAGCAGCTGGACAGGGGGCGCGGGGACTGAAGCTTTCTTT. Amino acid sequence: CASSWTGGAGTEAFF. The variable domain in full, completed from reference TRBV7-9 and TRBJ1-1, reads DTGVSQNPRHKITKRGQNVTFRCDPISEHNRLYWYRQTLGQGPEFLTYFQNEAQLEKSRLLSDRFSAERPKGSFSTLEIQRTEQGDSAMYLCASSWTGGAGTEAFFGQGTRLTVV.

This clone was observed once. Here the CDR3 reads CASSPRTGEGQYF. CDR3 DNA: TGTGCCAGCAGCCCCCGGACAGGGGAGGGGCAGTACTTC. This rearrangement joins TRBV11-3 to TRBJ2-7, with TRBD1 identical over 9 bases. The CDR3 runs to 13 residues. The germline gives CDR1 SGHNT, CDR2 YENEEA. The V gene end was trimmed by 5 bases and the J gene end by 9 bases; junction bases not matched to a gene: 8.

CDR3 residues: CASSDGYRGTGNTIYF. CDR3 sequence (DNA): TGTGCCAGCAGTGACGGGTACAGGGGAACTGGAAACACCATATATTTT. V and J are TRBV6-4 and TRBJ1-3; TRBD1 matches at 7 bases. CDR3 size: 16 residues. Unmatched junction bases numbered 6, after V lost 2 bases and J lost 2 bases. Germline CDR1 is MRHNA and CDR2 is SNTAGT.

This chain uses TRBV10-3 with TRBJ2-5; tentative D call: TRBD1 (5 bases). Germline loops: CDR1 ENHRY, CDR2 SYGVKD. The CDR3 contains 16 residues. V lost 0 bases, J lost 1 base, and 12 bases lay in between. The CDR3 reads CAISESGGATQETQYF. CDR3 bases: TGTGCCATCAGTGAGTCTGGTGGGGCTACCCAAGAGACCCAGTACTTC.

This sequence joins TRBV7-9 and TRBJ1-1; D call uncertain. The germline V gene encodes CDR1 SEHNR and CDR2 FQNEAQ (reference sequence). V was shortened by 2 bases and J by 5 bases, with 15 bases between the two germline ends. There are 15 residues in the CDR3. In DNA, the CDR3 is TGTGCCAGCAGCTTATTTTCCGGGATTGATACTGAAGCTTTCTTT. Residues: CASSLFSGIDTEAFF.

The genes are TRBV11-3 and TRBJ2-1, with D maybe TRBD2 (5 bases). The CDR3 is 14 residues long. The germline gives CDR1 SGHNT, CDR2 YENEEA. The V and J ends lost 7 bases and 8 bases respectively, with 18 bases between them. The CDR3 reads CASNSNRGIYEQFF. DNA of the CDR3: TGTGCCAGCAACTCAAACCGGGGAATATATGAGCAGTTCTTC.

CDR3 in amino acids: CASSPEHRREQYF. In DNA, the CDR3 is TGTGCCAGCAGCCCAGAACACAGACGCGAGCAGTACTTC. This sequence joins TRBV5-6 and TRBJ2-7; D remains ambiguous. This CDR3 has 13 amino acids. Per germline, CDR1 SGHDT and CDR2 YYEEEE. Trimming shortened V by 4 bases and J by 6 bases, and 14 bases separated the two germline ends.

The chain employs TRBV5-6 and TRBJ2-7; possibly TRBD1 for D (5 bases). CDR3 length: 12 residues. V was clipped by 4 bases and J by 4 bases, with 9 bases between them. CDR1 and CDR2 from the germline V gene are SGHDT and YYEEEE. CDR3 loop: CASSLRVYEQYF. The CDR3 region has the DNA TGTGCCAGCAGCCTCAGGGTATACGAGCAGTACTTC.

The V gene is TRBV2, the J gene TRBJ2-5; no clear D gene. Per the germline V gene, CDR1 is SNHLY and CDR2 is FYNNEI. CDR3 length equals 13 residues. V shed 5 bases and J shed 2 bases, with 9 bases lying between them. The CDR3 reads CASSQNLQETQYF. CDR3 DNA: TGTGCCAGCAGTCAAAATCTACAAGAGACCCAGTACTTC.

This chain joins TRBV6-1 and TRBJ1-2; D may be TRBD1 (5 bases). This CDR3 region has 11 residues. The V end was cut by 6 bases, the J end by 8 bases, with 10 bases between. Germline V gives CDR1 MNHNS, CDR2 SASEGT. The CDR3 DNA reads TGTGCCAGCAGCCGGGACTGGGGCTACACCTTC. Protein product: CASSRDWGYTF.

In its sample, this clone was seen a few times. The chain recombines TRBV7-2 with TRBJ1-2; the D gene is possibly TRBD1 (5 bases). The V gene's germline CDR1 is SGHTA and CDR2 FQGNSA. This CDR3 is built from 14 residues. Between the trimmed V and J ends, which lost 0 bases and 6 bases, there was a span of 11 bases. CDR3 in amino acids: CASSLAAGDHGYTF. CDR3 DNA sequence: TGTGCCAGCAGCTTAGCGGCGGGGGATCATGGCTACACCTTC.